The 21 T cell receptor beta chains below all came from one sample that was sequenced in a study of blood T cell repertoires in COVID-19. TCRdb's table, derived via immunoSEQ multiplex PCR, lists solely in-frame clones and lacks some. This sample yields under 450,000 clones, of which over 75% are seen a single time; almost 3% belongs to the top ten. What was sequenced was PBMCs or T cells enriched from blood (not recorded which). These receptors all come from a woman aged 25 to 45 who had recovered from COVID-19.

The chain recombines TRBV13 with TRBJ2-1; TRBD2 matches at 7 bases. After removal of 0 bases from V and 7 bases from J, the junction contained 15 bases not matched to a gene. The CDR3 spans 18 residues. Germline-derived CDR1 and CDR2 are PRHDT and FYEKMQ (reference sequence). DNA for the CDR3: TGTGCCAGCAGCTTAGGCCCTAGCGGTACGAGTAGCAGGAATGAGCAGTTCTTC. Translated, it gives CASSLGPSGTSSRNEQFF.

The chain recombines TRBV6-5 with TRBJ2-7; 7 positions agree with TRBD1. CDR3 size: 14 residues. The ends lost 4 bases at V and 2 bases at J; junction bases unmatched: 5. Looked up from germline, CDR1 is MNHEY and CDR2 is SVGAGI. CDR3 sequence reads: CASSSGQRPYEQYF. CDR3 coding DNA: TGTGCCAGCAGTTCGGGACAGCGTCCCTACGAGCAGTACTTC.

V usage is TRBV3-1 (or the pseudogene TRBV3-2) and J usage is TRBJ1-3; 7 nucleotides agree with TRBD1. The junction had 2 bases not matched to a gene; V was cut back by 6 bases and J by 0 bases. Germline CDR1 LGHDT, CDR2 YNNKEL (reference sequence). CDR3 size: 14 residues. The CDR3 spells CASRGTDSGNTIYF. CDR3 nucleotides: TGTGCCAGCAGGGGGACAGACTCTGGAAACACCATATATTTT.

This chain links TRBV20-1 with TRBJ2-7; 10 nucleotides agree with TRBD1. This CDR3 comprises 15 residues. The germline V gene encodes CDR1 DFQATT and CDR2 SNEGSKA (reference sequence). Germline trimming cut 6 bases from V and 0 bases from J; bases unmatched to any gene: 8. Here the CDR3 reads CSASPDRGSSYEQYF. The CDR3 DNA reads TGCAGTGCAAGTCCGGACAGGGGGAGCTCCTACGAGCAGTACTTC.

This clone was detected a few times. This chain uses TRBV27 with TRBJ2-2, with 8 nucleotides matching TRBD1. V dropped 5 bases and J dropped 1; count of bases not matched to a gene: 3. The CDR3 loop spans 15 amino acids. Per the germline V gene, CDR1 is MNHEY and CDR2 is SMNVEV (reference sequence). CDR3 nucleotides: TGTGCCAGCAGTCGCGACAGGGGGAACACCGGGGAGCTGTTTTTT. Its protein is CASSRDRGNTGELFF.

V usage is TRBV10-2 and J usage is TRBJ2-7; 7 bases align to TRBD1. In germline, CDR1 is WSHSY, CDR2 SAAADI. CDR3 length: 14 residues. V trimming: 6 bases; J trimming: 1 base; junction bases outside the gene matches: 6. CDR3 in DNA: TGCGCCAGCAGGGGGGCAGGGGGATCCTACGAGCAGTACTTC. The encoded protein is CASRGAGGSYEQYF.

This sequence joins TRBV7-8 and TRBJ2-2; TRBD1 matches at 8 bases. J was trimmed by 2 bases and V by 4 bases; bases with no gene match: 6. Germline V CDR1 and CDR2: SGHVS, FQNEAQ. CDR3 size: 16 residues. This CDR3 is CASSSDRGANTGELFF. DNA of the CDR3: TGTGCCAGCAGCTCAGACAGGGGCGCTAACACCGGGGAGCTGTTTTTT.

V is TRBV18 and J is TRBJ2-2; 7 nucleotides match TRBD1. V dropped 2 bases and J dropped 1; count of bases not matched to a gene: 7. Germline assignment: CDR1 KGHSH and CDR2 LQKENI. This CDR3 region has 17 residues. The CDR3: CASSPIPDRRNTGELFF. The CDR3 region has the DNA TGTGCCAGCTCACCAATCCCGGACAGGAGGAACACCGGGGAGCTGTTTTTT.

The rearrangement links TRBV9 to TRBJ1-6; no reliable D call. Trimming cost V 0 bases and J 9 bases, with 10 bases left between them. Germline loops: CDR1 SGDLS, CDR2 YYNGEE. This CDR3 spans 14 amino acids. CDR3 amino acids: CASSVDSLGSPLHF. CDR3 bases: TGTGCCAGCAGCGTAGACAGCTTGGGTTCACCCCTCCACTTT.

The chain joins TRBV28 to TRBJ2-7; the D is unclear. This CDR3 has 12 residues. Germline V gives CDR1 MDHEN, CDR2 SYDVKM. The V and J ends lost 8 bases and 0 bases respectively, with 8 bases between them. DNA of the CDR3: TGTGCCAGCCACCGGAGCTCCTACGAGCAGTACTTC. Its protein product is CASHRSSYEQYF. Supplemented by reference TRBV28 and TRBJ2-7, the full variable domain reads DVKVTQSSRYLVKRTGEKVFLECVQDMDHENMFWYRQDPGLGLRLIYFSYDVKMKEKGDIPEGYSVSREKKERFSLILESASTNQTSMYLCASHRSSYEQYFGPGTRLTVT.

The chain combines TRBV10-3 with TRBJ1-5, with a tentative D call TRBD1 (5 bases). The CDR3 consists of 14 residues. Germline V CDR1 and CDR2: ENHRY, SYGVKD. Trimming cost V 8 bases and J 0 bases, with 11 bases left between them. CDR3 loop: CAIGGAGSNQPQHF. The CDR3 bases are TGTGCCATCGGAGGGGCAGGTAGCAATCAGCCCCAGCATTTT.

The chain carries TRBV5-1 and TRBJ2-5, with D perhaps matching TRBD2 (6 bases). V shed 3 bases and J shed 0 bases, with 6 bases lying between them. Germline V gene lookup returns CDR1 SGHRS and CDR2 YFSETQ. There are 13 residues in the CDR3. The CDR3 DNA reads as TGCGCCAGCAGCTGGGAGGACCAAGAGACCCAGTACTTC. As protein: CASSWEDQETQYF. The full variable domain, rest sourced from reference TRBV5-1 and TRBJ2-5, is KAGVTQTPRYLIKTRGQQVTLSCSPISGHRSVSWYQQTPGQGLQFLFEYFSETQRNKGNFPGRFSGRQFSNSRSEMNVSTLELGDSALYLCASSWEDQETQYFGPGTRLLVL.

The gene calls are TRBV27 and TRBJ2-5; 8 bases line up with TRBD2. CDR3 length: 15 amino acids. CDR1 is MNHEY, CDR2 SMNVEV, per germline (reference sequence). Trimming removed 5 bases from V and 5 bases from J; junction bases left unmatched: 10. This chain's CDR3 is CASSPDREGPETQYF. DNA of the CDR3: TGTGCCAGCAGTCCCGACCGGGAGGGCCCGGAGACCCAGTACTTC.

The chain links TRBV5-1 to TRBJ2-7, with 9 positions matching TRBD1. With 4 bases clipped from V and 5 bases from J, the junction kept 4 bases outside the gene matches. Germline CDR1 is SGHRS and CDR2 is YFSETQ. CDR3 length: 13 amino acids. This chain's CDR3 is CASSITGGHEQYF. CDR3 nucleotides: TGCGCCAGCAGCATAACAGGGGGCCACGAGCAGTACTTC.

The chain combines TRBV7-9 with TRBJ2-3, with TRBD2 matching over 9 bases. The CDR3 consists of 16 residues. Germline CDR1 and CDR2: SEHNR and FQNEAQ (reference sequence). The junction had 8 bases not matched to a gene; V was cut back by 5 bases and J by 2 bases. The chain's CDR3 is CASSPNQREVTDTQYF. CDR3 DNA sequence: TGTGCCAGCAGCCCGAACCAGCGGGAGGTCACAGATACGCAGTATTTT.

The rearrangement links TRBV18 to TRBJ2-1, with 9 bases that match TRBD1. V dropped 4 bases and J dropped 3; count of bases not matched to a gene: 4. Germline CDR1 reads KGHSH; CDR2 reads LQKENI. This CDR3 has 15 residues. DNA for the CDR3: TGTGCCAGCTCACAACAGGGGGCCGACTACAATGAGCAGTTCTTC. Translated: CASSQQGADYNEQFF. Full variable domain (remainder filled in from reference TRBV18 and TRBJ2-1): NAGVMQNPRHLVRRRGQEARLRCSPMKGHSHVYWYRQLPEEGLKFMVYLQKENIIDESGMPKERFSAEFPKEGPSILRIQQVVRGDSAAYFCASSQQGADYNEQFFGPGTRLTVL.

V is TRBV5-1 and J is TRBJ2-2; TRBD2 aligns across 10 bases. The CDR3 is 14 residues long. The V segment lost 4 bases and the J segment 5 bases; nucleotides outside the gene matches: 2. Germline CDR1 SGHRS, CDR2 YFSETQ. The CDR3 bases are TGCGCCAGCAGCGTGGGACTAGCGACCGGGGAGCTGTTTTTT. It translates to CASSVGLATGELFF.

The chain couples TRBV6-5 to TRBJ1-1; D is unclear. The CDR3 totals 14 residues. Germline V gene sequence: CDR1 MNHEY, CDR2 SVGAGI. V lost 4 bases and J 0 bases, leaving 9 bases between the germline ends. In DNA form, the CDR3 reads TGTGCCAGCAGTTTGAACTACATGAACACTGAAGCTTTCTTT. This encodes CASSLNYMNTEAFF.

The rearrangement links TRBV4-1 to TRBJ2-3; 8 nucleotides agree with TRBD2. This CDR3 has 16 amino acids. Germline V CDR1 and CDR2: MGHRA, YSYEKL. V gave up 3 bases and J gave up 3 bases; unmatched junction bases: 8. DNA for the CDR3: TGCGCCAGCAGCCACGATAGCGGGAAAGGAACAGATACGCAGTATTTT. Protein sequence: CASSHDSGKGTDTQYF.

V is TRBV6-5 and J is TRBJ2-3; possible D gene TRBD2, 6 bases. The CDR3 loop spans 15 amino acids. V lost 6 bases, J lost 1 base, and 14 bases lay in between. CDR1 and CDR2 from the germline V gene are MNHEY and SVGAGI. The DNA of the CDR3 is TGTGCCAGCAGGGGGGGACTCTACCGCACAGATACGCAGTATTTT. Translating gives CASRGGLYRTDTQYF.

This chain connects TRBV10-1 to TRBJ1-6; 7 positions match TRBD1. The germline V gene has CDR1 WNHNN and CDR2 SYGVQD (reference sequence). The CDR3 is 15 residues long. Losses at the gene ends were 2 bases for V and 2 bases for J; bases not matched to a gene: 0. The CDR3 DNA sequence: TGCGCCAGCAGTGAGGGACAGGCCTATAATTCACCCCTCCACTTT. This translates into CASSEGQAYNSPLHF.